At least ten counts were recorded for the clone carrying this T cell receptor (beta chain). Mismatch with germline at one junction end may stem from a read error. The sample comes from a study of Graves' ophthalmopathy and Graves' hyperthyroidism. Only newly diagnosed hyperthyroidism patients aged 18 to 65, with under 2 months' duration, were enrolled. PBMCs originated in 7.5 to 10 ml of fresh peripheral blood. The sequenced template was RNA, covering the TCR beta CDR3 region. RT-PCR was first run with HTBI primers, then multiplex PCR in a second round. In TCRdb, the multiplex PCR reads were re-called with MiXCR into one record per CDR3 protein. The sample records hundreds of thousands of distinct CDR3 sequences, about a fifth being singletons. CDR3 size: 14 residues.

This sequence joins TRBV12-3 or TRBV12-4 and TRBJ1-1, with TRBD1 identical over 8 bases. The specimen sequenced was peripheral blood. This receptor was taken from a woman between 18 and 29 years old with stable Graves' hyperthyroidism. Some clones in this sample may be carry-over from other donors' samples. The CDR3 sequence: CASGFTGGVTEAFF. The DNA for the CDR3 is TGTGCCAGCGGTTTTACAGGGGGGGTCACTGAAGCTTTCTTT.